This TCR beta chain was observed in a study of graft-versus-host responses after intestinal transplantation. General study points: After transplant, early declines in HvG clones were associated with peak levels of circulating GvH clones. GvH clonotypes were identified within recipient marrow, with a subset emerging first in ileum or blood.

As for this clone: Its antigen is not known.

The trim removed 3 bases at V and 5 bases at J, leaving 7 bases unmatched. Per germline, CDR1 SGDLS and CDR2 YYNGEE. This CDR3 is built from 16 residues. TCRdb's table, derived via immunoSEQ multiplex PCR, lists solely in-frame clones and lacks some. The sample records roughly 64,000 clones, roughly 90% being singletons. This specimen consisted of unstimulated CD8+ T cells sorted from spleen or lymph node cells, obtained before transplant. V gene TRBV9 combines with J gene TRBJ2-2; 10 bases match TRBD1. The clonotype comes from a human donor who was the organ donor for an intestinal transplant. The CDR3: CASSGRQGAATGELFF. The CDR3 DNA is TGTGCCAGCAGCGGCCGACAGGGGGCTGCGACCGGGGAGCTGTTTTTT.